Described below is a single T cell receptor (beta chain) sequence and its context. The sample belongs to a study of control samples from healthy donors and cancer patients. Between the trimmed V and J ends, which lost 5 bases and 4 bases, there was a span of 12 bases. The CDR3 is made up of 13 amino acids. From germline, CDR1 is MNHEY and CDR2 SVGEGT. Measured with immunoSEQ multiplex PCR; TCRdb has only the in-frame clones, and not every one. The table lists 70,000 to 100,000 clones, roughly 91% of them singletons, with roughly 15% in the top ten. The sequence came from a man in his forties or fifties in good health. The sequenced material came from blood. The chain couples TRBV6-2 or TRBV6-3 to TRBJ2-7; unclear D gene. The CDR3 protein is CASSQPQGYEQYF. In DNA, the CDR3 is TGTGCCAGCAGTCAACCCCAAGGATACGAGCAGTACTTC.